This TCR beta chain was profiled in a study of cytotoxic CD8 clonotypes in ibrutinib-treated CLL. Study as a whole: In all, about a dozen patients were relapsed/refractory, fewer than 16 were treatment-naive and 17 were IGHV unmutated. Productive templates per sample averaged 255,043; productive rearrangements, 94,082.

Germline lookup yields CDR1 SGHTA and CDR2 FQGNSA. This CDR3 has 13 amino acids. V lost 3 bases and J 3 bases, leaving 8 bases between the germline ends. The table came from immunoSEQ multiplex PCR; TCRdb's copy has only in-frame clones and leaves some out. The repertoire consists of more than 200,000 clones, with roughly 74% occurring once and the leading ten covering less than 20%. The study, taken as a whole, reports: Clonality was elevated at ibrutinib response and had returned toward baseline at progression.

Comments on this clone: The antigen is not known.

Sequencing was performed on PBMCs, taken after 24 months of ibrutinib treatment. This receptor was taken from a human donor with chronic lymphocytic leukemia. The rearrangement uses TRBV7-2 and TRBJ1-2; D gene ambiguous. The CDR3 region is CASSFRIDYGYTF. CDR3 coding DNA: TGTGCCAGCAGCTTCCGTATTGACTATGGCTACACCTTC.